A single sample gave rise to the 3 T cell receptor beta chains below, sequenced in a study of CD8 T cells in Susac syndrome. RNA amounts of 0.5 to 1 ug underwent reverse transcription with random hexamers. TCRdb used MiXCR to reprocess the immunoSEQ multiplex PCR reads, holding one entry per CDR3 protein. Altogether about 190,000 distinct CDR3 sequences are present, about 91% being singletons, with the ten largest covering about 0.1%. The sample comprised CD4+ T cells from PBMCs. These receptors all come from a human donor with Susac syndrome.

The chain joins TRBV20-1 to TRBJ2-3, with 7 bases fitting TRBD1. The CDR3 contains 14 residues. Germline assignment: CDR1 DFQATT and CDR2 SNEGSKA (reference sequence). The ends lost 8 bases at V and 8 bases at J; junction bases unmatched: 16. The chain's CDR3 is CSSDPQGDGGTQYF. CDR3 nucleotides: TGCAGTTCGGATCCCCAGGGGGACGGCGGTACGCAGTATTTT.

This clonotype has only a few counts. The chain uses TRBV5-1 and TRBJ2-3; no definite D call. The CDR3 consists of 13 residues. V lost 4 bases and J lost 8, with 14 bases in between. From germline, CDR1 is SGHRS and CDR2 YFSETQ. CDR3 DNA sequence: TGCGCCAGCAGCAACGCTCTGGAAGGTACGCAGTATTTT. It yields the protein CASSNALEGTQYF.

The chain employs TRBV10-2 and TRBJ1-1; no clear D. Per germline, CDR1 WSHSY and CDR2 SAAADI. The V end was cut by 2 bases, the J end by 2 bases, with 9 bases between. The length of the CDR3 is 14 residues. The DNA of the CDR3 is TGCGCCAGCAGTGAGATCGGGGTTAACACTGAAGCTTTCTTT. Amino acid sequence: CASSEIGVNTEAFF.